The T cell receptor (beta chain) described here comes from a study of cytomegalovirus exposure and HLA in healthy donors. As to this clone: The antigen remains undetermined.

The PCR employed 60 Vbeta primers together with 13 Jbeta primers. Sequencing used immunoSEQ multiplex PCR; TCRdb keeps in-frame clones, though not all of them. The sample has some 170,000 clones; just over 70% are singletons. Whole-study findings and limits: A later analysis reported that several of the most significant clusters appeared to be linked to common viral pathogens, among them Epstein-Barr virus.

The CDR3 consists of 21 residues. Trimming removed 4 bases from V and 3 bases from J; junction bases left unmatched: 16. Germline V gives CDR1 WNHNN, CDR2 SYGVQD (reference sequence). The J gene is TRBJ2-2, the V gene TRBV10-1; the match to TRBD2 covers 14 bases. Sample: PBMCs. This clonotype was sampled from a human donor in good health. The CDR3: CASSGNPGTSGGRVDTGELFF. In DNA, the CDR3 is TGCGCCAGCAGTGGAAATCCCGGGACTAGCGGGGGTCGGGTCGACACCGGGGAGCTGTTTTTT.